These 3 T cell receptor beta chains were all obtained from the same sample, sequenced in a study of cytomegalovirus exposure and HLA in healthy donors. 60 Vbeta and 13 Jbeta primers were used in PCR. Libraries were prepared by immunoSEQ multiplex PCR; TCRdb keeps only in-frame clonotypes and omits some of them. Of 200,000 to 300,000 clones in the sample, over 80% were seen once. The sample comprised PBMCs. The receptors here all came from a woman aged 40 to 50 in good health and CMV-seropositive.

This clone was seen only once. The genes are TRBV19 and TRBJ1-5, with D perhaps TRBD1 (6 bases). The CDR3 totals 17 residues. V was trimmed by 4 bases and J by 0 bases, leaving 16 bases between them. The germline gives CDR1 LNHDA, CDR2 SQIVND (reference sequence). The DNA of the CDR3 is TGTGCCAGTAGTACCTTCGGGGACATTAGTAGCAATCAGCCCCAGCATTTT. Translated: CASSTFGDISSNQPQHF. The entire variable domain, with the rest obtained from reference TRBV19 and TRBJ1-5, is as follows: DGGITQSPKYLFRKEGQNVTLSCEQNLNHDAMYWYRQDPGQGLRLIYYSQIVNDFQKGDIAEGYSVSREKKESFPLTVTSAQKNPTAFYLCASSTFGDISSNQPQHFGDGTRLSIL.

The J gene is TRBJ2-7, the V gene TRBV7-6, with 11 bases fitting TRBD1. Germline-derived CDR1 and CDR2 are SGHVS and FNYEAQ. Germline trimming cut 5 bases from V and 3 bases from J; bases unmatched to any gene: 6. CDR3 length equals 15 residues. The CDR3: CASSPRTGGSYEQYF. For the CDR3, the DNA is TGTGCCAGCAGCCCACGGACAGGGGGCAGCTACGAGCAGTACTTC.

The chain has TRBV29-1 and TRBJ2-1; a weak D match, TRBD1 (6 bases). Germline CDR1 and CDR2: SQVTM and ANQGSEA. There are 14 residues in the CDR3. V shed 3 bases and J shed 3 bases, with 12 bases lying between them. CDR3 region: CSVEGARGYNEQFF. The CDR3, as DNA: TGCAGCGTTGAGGGGGCGAGGGGCTACAATGAGCAGTTCTTC.